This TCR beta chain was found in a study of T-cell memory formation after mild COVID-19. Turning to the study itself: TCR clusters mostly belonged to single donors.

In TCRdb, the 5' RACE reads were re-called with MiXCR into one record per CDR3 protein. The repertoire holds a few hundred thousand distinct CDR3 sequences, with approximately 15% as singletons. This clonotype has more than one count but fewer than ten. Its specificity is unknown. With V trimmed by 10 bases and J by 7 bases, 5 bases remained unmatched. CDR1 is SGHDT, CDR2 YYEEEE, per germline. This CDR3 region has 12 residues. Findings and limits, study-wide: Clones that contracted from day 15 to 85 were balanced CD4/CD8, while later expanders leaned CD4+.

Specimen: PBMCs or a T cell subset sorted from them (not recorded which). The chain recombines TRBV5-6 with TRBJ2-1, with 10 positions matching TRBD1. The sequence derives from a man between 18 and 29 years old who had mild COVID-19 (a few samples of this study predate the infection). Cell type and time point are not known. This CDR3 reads CAGGQGGNEQFF. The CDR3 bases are TGTGCCGGCGGACAGGGGGGAAATGAGCAGTTCTTC. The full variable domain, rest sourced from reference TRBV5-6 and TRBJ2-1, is DAGVTQSPTHLIKTRGQQVTLRCSPKSGHDTVSWYQQALGQGPQFIFQYYEEEERQRGNFPDRFSGHQFPNYSSELNVNALLLGDSALYLCAGGQGGNEQFFGPGTRLTVL.